This T cell receptor beta chain was retrieved from a study of shared T cell receptors in the human thymus. Germline lookup yields CDR1 ENHRY and CDR2 SYGVKD. The CDR3 has 11 amino acids. The V gene lost 6 bases and the J gene lost 5 bases, with 5 bases spanning the gap. Assay: immunoSEQ multiplex PCR; the TCRdb copy retains only in-frame clones and omits some. The sample gives over 350,000 clones, about 95% of which show up once; about 0.02% is in the top ten. The sample taken for sequencing was thymocytes. The sequence was collected from a human donor. This rearrangement joins TRBV10-3 to TRBJ2-1, with no clear D. CDR3 coding DNA: TGTGCCATCAGCGCTCACAATGAGCAGTTCTTC. Translation gives CAISAHNEQFF.